This section outlines one TCR beta chain sequence together with its context. The antigen remains undetermined. This entry comes from a study of cytomegalovirus exposure and HLA in healthy donors. Study results and caveats: Most observed TCR sequences were rare, whereas some public TCRs were detected in many donors.

Germline assignment: CDR1 SQVTM and CDR2 ANQGSEA. Trimming cost V 0 bases and J 0 bases; bases outside gene matches: 7. This CDR3 is built from 17 residues. Researchers ran the PCR with 60 Vbeta and 13 Jbeta primers. Sequenced by immunoSEQ multiplex PCR; TCRdb stores in-frame clones only, minus some. The table includes 70,000 to 95,000 clones, less than 65% detected once. V and J are TRBV29-1 and TRBJ2-2, with 7 bases lining up with TRBD1. Material: PBMCs. The clonotype comes from a woman aged 25 to 39 in good health and CMV-seropositive. CDR3 coding DNA: TGCAGCGTTGAAGATCTAAGGGGACAGTCGAACACCGGGGAGCTGTTTTTT. This sequence encodes CSVEDLRGQSNTGELFF.